Listed below are T cell receptor beta chains from one sample, sequenced in a study of blood T cell repertoires in COVID-19. Sequencing was performed with immunoSEQ multiplex PCR; in TCRdb, only in-frame clones are kept and a portion is missing. The sample lists some 150,000 clones; roughly 84% were seen once. Specimen: peripheral blood. These receptors all stem from a human donor with acute or convalescent COVID-19. The donor label of this sample is uncertain. CDR3s include the opening cysteine and the closing phenylalanine or tryptophan. D genes are given only for firm matches. Clone size, where shown, is once, few, many, or a class for clones that have expanded.

. TRBD2 TRBJ2-5 TRBV7-3 TGTGCCAGCAGCTTGGGACTAGGGTACCAAGAGACCCAGTACTTC CASSLGLGYQETQYF
. TRBD2 TRBJ2-1 TRBV18 TGTGCCAGCTCAATGGGACTAGCACCCAATGAGCAGTTCTTC CASSMGLAPNEQFF
. . TRBJ2-7 TRBV21-1 TGTGCCAGCAGCGGTCCGACTAGCGGGAAATCCTACGAGCAGTACTTC CASSGPTSGKSYEQYF
. TRBD1 TRBJ1-2 TRBV3-1/TRBV3-2 TGTGCCAGCAGCCAACTAGACAGGGCGCATGGCTACACCTTC CASSQLDRAHGYTF
. TRBD1 TRBJ2-2 TRBV7-2 TGTGCCAGCAGCACCCGGACAGGGGGTTGGGAGAACACCGGGGAGCTGTTTTTT CASSTRTGGWENTGELFF
. TRBD1 TRBJ2-7 TRBV7-2 TGTGCCAGCAGCTTATGGCAGGGGGAACGGTACGAGCAGTACTTC CASSLWQGERYEQYF
. . TRBJ1-2 TRBV11-2 TGTGCCAGCAGCTTAAGTTCGCTGACAGTTGGCTATGGCTACACCTTC CASSLSSLTVGYGYTF
few TRBD1 TRBJ2-7 TRBV6-5 TGTGCCAGCAGTCCCGGACAGGGCGTCCACGAGCAGTACTTC CASSPGQGVHEQYF
. TRBD1 TRBJ1-1 TRBV30 TGTGCCTGGAGTGTGACAGGGCACTCTGTCATCCCTTTCTTT CAWSVTGHSVIPFF
. . TRBJ2-1 TRBV6-1 TGTGCCAGCAGTGAACAGGTAGCGACCCTTTCGGAGCAGTTCTTC CASSEQVATLSEQFF
. TRBD2 TRBJ2-7 TRBV7-7 TGTGCTAGCAGCTTAGCTAGCGGGGGCGAGCAGTACTTC CASSLASGGEQYF
. TRBD2 TRBJ2-1 TRBV25-1 TGTGCCAGCAGTACAAACCCGGGACTAGCGCCCAATGAGCAGTTCTTC CASSTNPGLAPNEQFF
. . TRBJ1-4 TRBV30 TGTGCTTCGACAGAGAATGAAAAACTGTTTTTT CASTENEKLFF
. . TRBJ2-4 TRBV5-1 TGCGCCAGCAGCTTGGCCTACAAGGGGGCCAAAAACATTCAGTACTTC CASSLAYKGAKNIQYF
. . TRBJ1-4 TRBV2 TGTGCCAGCCGACGGGAGCCAAGTGAAAAACTGTTTTTT CASRREPSEKLFF
few . TRBJ2-7 TRBV30 TGTGCCGGCGTGGGGGGGCAGTTAGGTCTCTACGAGCAGTACTTC CAGVGGQLGLYEQYF
. TRBD2 TRBJ2-6 TRBV5-1 TGCGCCAGCAGCTGGACTAGCGGGTCCTCTGGGGCCAACGTCCTGACTTTC CASSWTSGSSGANVLTF
. . TRBJ2-3 TRBV30 TGTGCCTGGGTACAGGGAATCGGCACAGATACGCAGTATTTT CAWVQGIGTDTQYF
once TRBD1 TRBJ1-6 TRBV5-1 TGCGCCAGCAGAGGGCCGGGACAGGAGGATTCACCCCTCCACTTT CASRGPGQEDSPLHF
once . TRBJ1-4 TRBV7-9 TGTGCCAGCAGCTTAATGGGACGACTAACAGGGACTAATGAAAAACTGTTTTTT CASSLMGRLTGTNEKLFF
. TRBD1 TRBJ2-2 TRBV6-6 TGTGCCAGCAGTTCCTTAGACAGGGGTGGCGGGGAGCTGTTTTTT CASSSLDRGGGELFF
. TRBD2 TRBJ2-7 TRBV28 TGTGCCAGCAGTTTAAAAGCGGGAGGGGTGCAGTACTTC CASSLKAGGVQYF
. . TRBJ1-5 TRBV7-3 TGTGCCAGCAGCCCTCAGATGCGGGGGGAGGGCCAGCCCCAGCATTTT CASSPQMRGEGQPQHF
. . TRBJ2-3 TRBV18 TGTGCCAGCTCACCAAACAGGGCAGATACGCAGTATTTT CASSPNRADTQYF
. TRBD2 TRBJ2-5 TRBV7-2 TGTGCCAGCAGCTCTAGACTAGCGGGAGGGTCAGAGACCCAGTACTTC CASSSRLAGGSETQYF
. TRBD1 TRBJ1-3 TRBV19 TGTGCCAGCAGGGCCGGGACAGGGGGTTCCCCCGGAATACGCTTT CASRAGTGGSPGIRF
. . TRBJ1-1 TRBV18 TGTGCCAGCTCATCTTACGGACAGATGAACACTGAAGCTTTCTTT CASSSYGQMNTEAFF
. TRBD2 TRBJ2-1 TRBV19 TGTGCCAGTAGTATCTCTAGCGGGGGTCTCAACAATGAGCAGTTCTTC CASSISSGGLNNEQFF
. TRBD2 TRBJ2-3 TRBV7-9 TGTGCCAGCACCCCCACGACTAGCGGGGCAGATACGCAGTATTTT CASTPTTSGADTQYF
. TRBD1 TRBJ1-4 TRBV19 TGTGCCAGTAGTATCCGGACAGGGGGCGGTAATGAAAAACTGTTTTTT CASSIRTGGGNEKLFF
. TRBD1 TRBJ2-5 TRBV10-3 TGTGCCATCGCGCCAGGGGGATTACAGGGGGCCCAGTACTTC CAIAPGGLQGAQYF
. . TRBJ2-1 TRBV3-1/TRBV3-2 TGTGCCAGCAGCCAAGGGGTAGCGGCTTACAATGAGCAGTTCTTC CASSQGVAAYNEQFF
. TRBD1 TRBJ2-2 TRBV30 TGTGCCTGGAGTCCCTCTCGACAGGGGGGCGGGGAGCTGTTTTTT CAWSPSRQGGGELFF
. . TRBJ1-1 TRBV7-3 TGTGCCAGCAGCTTAAGCAGGGACACTGAAGCTTTCTTT CASSLSRDTEAFF
. . TRBJ2-1 TRBV1 TGCACCAGCAGGGACGGGCTAGCGGCCGTTGAGCAGTTCTTC CTSRDGLAAVEQFF
few TRBD2 TRBJ2-1 TRBV11-2 TGTGCCAGCAGCTCGGGACTAGCGGGAGGGTTCAATGAGCAGTTCTTC CASSSGLAGGFNEQFF
. . TRBJ2-7 TRBV12-3/TRBV12-4 TGTGCCAGCAGTTTCAGGGGAAGCGAGCAGTACTTC CASSFRGSEQYF
. TRBD1 TRBJ2-3 TRBV5-1 TGCGCCAGCAGGGGACAGCTCCCAGATACGCAGTATTTT CASRGQLPDTQYF
. TRBD2 TRBJ2-7 TRBV7-2 TGTGCCAGCAGCTTACCCGGGACTAGCGGGGCCTACGAGCAGTACTTC CASSLPGTSGAYEQYF
. TRBD1 TRBJ2-7 TRBV9 TGTGCCAGCAGCCTCATACCGGGACAGGGTAACGAGCAGTACTTC CASSLIPGQGNEQYF
few TRBD1 TRBJ2-2 TRBV7-3 TGTGCCAGCAGCTTAGGTGGGACAGGGCGGCCTAACACCGGGGAGCTGTTTTTT CASSLGGTGRPNTGELFF
. TRBD1 TRBJ1-1 TRBV6-7 TGTGCCAGCAGTTACTCCTACAGGGGGAGTTGGGACACTGAAGCTTTCTTT CASSYSYRGSWDTEAFF
. . TRBJ2-1 TRBV5-4 TGTGCCAGCAGCCCTCAAGGCGGCCGTCTCTCACGGAATGAGCAGTTCTTC CASSPQGGRLSRNEQFF
. TRBD2 TRBJ2-3 TRBV27 TGTGCCACCAGTGAAACGGGCGGGAGGTCACTAAATACGCAGTATTTT CATSETGGRSLNTQYF
. . TRBJ1-2 TRBV5-4 TGTGCCAGCAGCTTGACAGGAACGGGTGGCTACACCTTC CASSLTGTGGYTF
. TRBD1 TRBJ1-6 TRBV10-3 TGTGCCATCAGTGAGTCTCGACAGGGCAATTCACCCCTCCACTTT CAISESRQGNSPLHF
once TRBD1 TRBJ1-2 TRBV27 TGTGCCACCAGACTAAGACAGGGGGCATCTGGCTACACCTTC CATRLRQGASGYTF
once . TRBJ2-6 TRBV5-4 TGTGCCAGCAGCACCGACAGGCCCTCTGGGGCCAACGTCCTGACTTTC CASSTDRPSGANVLTF
. . TRBJ1-5 TRBV30 TGTGCCTGGAGTGTAGGCGGGGGGCAGGGGCCCCAGCATTTT CAWSVGGGQGPQHF
few TRBD1 TRBJ1-1 TRBV30 TGTGCCTGGTCGACAGGGACCATGGGCACTGAAGCTTTCTTT CAWSTGTMGTEAFF
. TRBD2 TRBJ2-5 TRBV11-2 TGTGCCAGCAGCTTACACCGGGAGGCCCAGTACTTC CASSLHREAQYF
. TRBD1 TRBJ2-2 TRBV5-1 TGCGCCAGCAGCCCCGGGACAGCGAACACCGGGGAGCTGTTTTTT CASSPGTANTGELFF
. . TRBJ1-5 TRBV3-1/TRBV3-2 TGTGCCAGCAGCCAAGACCCCCGCGGCAATCAGCCCCAGCATTTT CASSQDPRGNQPQHF
. . TRBJ1-1 TRBV18 TGTGCCAGCTCACCAAATGGACAAGGCACTGAAGCTTTCTTT CASSPNGQGTEAFF
. . TRBJ1-4 TRBV7-9 TGTGCCAGCACCAAAAGAGCAGGGGACGAAAAACTGTTTTTT CASTKRAGDEKLFF
once . TRBJ2-1 TRBV29-1 TGCAGCCGGCGGGGGCCATACAATGAGCAGTTCTTC CSRRGPYNEQFF
once . TRBJ1-1 TRBV28 TGTGCCAGCAGTTCTGGCAGTGGAGCTTTCTTT CASSSGSGAFF
. TRBD1 TRBJ1-5 TRBV18 TGTGCCAGCTCAGGGACAGGGAGGGACAATCAGCCCCAGCATTTT CASSGTGRDNQPQHF